The entry below gives a single TCR beta chain sequence along with its context. This sample is drawn from a study of shared clonotypes between healthy human individuals. The J segment lost 1 base and the V segment lost 6 bases, leaving 7 bases of the junction unmatched. CDR3 length equals 15 residues. The germline V gene has CDR1 SGHKS and CDR2 YYEKEE (reference sequence). Produced via immunoSEQ multiplex PCR; TCRdb's table is partial and in-frame only. This table holds millions of clones, 85% to 95% found once. The receptor was isolated from a man younger than 35 in good health. Some clones in this sample may be carry-over from other donors' samples. The source material was naive CD4+ T cells from PBMCs. As for subset: CD45RA+ positively selected. This sequence joins TRBV5-5 and TRBJ2-5; 9 bases match TRBD2. CDR3 in DNA: TGTGCCAGCACTTCTCTAGCGGGGCTCCAAGAGACCCAGTACTTC. Translation: CASTSLAGLQETQYF.